This paragraph reports one TCR beta chain. Its matching antigen is unknown. This entry belongs to a study of OX40 agonist ivuxolimab in advanced cancers. Study-level background: Those enrolled were 82.7% male, with a mean age of 60 years and ages from roughly 20 to 85.

Clones were read by immunoSEQ multiplex PCR, and TCRdb kept only the in-frame ones, dropping some. Of about 98,000 clones in the sample, 87% were seen once. Study-level results: Specificity for antigen went undetermined in the expanded peripheral T cells.

Germline V gene sequence: CDR1 LNHDA, CDR2 SQIVND (reference sequence). The CDR3 extends over 13 amino acids. V was trimmed by 1 base and J by 7 bases, leaving 10 bases between them. The rearrangement joins TRBV19 to TRBJ1-2; D is unclear. Sequenced here: CD4+ or CD8+ T cells sorted from blood, sampled in a trial of the OX40 agonist ivuxolimab. The TCR was taken from an adult with an advanced solid tumor such as melanoma, head and neck, liver or kidney cancer. DNA of the CDR3: TGTGCCAGTAGTATAGTAGCAGAGGCTGGCTACACCTTC. Translating gives CASSIVAEAGYTF. The full variable domain, completed using reference TRBV19 and TRBJ1-2, is DGGITQSPKYLFRKEGQNVTLSCEQNLNHDAMYWYRQDPGQGLRLIYYSQIVNDFQKGDIAEGYSVSREKKESFPLTVTSAQKNPTAFYLCASSIVAEAGYTFGSGTRLTVV.